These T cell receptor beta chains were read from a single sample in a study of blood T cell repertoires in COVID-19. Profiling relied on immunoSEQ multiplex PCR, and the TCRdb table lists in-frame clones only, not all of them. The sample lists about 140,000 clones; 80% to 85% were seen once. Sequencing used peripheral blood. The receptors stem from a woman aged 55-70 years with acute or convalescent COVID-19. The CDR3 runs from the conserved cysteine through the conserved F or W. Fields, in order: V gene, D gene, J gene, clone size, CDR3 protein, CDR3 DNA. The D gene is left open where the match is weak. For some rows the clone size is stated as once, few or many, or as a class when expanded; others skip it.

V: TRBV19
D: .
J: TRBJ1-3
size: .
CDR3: CASSILGAGGNTIYF
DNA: TGTGCCAGTAGTATTTTGGGGGCAGGTGGAAACACCATATATTTT

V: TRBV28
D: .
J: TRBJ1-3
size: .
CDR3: CASSLSGVQLISGNTIYF
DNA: TGTGCCAGCAGTTTATCCGGGGTCCAGCTTATCTCTGGAAACACCATATATTTT

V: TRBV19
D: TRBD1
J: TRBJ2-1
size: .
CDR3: CASSIVLIRDRVHLFHNEQFF
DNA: TGTGCCAGTAGTATAGTCCTGATCCGGGACAGGGTCCACCTCTTCCACAATGAGCAGTTCTTC

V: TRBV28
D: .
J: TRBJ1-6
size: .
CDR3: CAGGPGGDNNSPLHF
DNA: TGTGCCGGGGGTCCGGGAGGCGACAATAATTCACCCCTCCACTTT

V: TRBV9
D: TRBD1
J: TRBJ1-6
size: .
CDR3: CASSPTTGEESPLHF
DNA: TGTGCCAGCAGCCCGACGACAGGGGAGGAATCACCCCTCCACTTT

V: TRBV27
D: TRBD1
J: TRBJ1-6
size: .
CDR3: CASSLRQGSPLHF
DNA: TGTGCCAGCAGTTTACGACAGGGTTCACCCCTCCACTTT

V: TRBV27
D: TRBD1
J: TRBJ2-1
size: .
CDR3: CASRGDRGLYEQFF
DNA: TGTGCCAGCAGGGGGGACAGGGGATTGTATGAGCAGTTCTTC

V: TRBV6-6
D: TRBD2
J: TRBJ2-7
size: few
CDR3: CASSYRTSGRMEQYF
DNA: TGTGCCAGCAGTTACCGGACTAGCGGGAGAATGGAGCAGTACTTC

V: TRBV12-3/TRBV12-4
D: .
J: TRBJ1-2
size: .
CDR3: CASSLSQYGYTF
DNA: TGTGCCAGCAGTTTGAGCCAATATGGCTACACCTTC

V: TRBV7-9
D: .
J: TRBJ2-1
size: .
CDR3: CASSLRYRDYEQFF
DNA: TGTGCCAGCAGCTTGAGGTATAGGGACTATGAGCAGTTCTTC

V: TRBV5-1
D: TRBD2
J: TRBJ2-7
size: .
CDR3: CASSGTSGSIDEQYF
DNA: TGCGCCAGCAGCGGGACTAGCGGGAGTATCGACGAGCAGTACTTC

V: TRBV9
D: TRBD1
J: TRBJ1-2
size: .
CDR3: CASSVGGQYDYGYTF
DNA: TGTGCCAGCAGCGTAGGGGGACAGTACGACTATGGCTACACCTTC

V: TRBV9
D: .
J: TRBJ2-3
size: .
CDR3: CASSVGPDTQYF
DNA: TGTGCCAGCAGCGTAGGGCCAGATACGCAGTATTTT

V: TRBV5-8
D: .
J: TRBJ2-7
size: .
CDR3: CASSFRGDEQYF
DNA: TGTGCCAGCAGCTTCAGGGGCGACGAGCAGTACTTC

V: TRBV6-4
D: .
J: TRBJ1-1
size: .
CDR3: CASSDSRFEIENTEAFF
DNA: TGTGCCAGCAGTGACTCGAGGTTCGAAATAGAGAACACTGAAGCTTTCTTT

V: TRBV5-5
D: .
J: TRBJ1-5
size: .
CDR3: CASSFYRENNQPQHF
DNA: TGTGCCAGCAGCTTTTACCGGGAAAACAATCAGCCCCAGCATTTT

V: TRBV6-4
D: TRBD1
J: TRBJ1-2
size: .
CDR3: CARTPEDRVFGYTF
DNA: TGTGCCAGAACGCCGGAGGACAGGGTTTTTGGCTACACCTTC

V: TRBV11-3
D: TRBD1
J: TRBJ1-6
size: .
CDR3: CASTGTVASPLHF
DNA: TGTGCCAGCACCGGGACAGTGGCCTCACCCCTCCACTTT

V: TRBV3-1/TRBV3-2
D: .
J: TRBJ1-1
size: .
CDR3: CASSQSGTQLMNTEAFF
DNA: TGTGCCAGCAGCCAAAGTGGGACACAACTAATGAACACTGAAGCTTTCTTT

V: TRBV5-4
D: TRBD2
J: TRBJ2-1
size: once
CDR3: CASSVGLAGVSWNEQFF
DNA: TGTGCCAGCAGCGTCGGACTAGCGGGAGTCAGTTGGAATGAGCAGTTCTTC

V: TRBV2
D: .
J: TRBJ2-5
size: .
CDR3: CASDSSLETQYF
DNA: TGTGCCAGCGACTCTAGCTTGGAGACCCAGTACTTC

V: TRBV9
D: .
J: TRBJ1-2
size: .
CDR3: CASSVAEGNYGYTF
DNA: TGTGCCAGCAGCGTTGCGGAGGGGAACTATGGCTACACCTTC

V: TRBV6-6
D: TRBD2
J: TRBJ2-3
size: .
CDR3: CASRLRLAGSTDTQYF
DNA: TGTGCCAGCAGACTCCGACTAGCGGGAAGCACAGATACGCAGTATTTT

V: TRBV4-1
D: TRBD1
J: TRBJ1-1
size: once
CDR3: CASSHDPQGDGEAFF
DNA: TGCGCCAGCAGCCATGACCCCCAGGGGGACGGTGAAGCTTTCTTT

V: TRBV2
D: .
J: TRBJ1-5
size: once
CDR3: CASSSDRLNQPQHF
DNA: TGTGCCAGCAGTAGCGACAGACTCAATCAGCCCCAGCATTTT

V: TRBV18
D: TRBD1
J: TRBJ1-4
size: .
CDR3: CASSPRGLGEKLFF
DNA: TGTGCCAGCTCACCAAGGGGGCTGGGGGAAAAACTGTTTTTT

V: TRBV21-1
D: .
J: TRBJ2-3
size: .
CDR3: CASRKVKRRSTDTQYF
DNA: TGTGCCAGCAGGAAAGTTAAGAGGAGGAGCACAGATACGCAGTATTTT

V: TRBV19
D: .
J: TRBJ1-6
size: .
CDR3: CASSPGIGSSPLHF
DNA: TGTGCCAGCTCGCCGGGAATCGGCAGTTCACCCCTCCACTTT

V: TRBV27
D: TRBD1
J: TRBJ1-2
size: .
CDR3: CASTPRTGLGYGYTF
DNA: TGTGCCAGCACCCCCCGGACAGGGTTGGGCTATGGCTACACCTTC

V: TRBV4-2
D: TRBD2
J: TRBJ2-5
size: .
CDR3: CASSQGSTSLGETQYF
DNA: TGTGCCAGCAGCCAGGGCTCGACTAGCTTGGGGGAGACCCAGTACTTC

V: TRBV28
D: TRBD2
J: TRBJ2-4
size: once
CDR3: CASSFGPLAGRHTRAKNIQYF
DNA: TGTGCCAGCAGTTTTGGACCACTAGCGGGAAGACATACGAGAGCCAAAAACATTCAGTACTTC

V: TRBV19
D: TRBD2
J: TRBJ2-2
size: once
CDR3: CASSKRLAGGGYTGELFF
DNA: TGTGCCAGTAGTAAGCGGCTAGCGGGAGGAGGGTACACCGGGGAGCTGTTTTTT

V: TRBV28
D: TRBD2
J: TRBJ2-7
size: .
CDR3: CASSLAGSGGAQYF
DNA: TGTGCCAGCAGTTTAGCCGGATCGGGAGGCGCTCAGTACTTC

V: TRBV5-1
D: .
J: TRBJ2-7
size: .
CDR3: CASSLEGGYEQYF
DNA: TGCGCCAGCAGCTTGGAAGGCGGCTACGAGCAGTACTTC

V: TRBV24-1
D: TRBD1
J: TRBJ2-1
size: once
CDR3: CATSVPGQVRNEQFF
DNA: TGTGCCACCAGTGTTCCGGGACAGGTGAGAAATGAGCAGTTCTTC

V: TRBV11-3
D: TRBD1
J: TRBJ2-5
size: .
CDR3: CASSPGQGGRETQYF
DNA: TGTGCCAGCAGCCCTGGACAGGGGGGCCGAGAGACCCAGTACTTC

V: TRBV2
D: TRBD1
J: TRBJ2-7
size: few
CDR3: CASTDRGYEQYF
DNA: TGTGCCAGCACGGACAGGGGGTACGAGCAGTACTTC

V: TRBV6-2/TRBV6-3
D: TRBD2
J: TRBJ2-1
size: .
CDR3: CASTPGTSGAVAYNEQFF
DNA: TGTGCCAGCACCCCCGGGACTAGCGGGGCCGTCGCCTACAATGAGCAGTTCTTC

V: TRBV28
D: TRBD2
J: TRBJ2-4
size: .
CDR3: CASSRRGASGLAKNIQYF
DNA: TGTGCCAGCAGTCGAAGAGGGGCTAGCGGGTTAGCCAAAAACATTCAGTACTTC

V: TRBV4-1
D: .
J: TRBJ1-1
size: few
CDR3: CASSQVPGSPEAFF
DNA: TGCGCCAGCAGCCAAGTCCCAGGGTCCCCTGAAGCTTTCTTT

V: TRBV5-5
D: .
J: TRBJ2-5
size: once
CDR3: CASSLAGPQETQYF
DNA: TGTGCCAGCAGCTTGGCAGGGCCACAAGAGACCCAGTACTTC

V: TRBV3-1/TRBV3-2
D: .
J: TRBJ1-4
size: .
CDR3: CASSQLRGAGQKLFF
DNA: TGTGCCAGCAGCCAACTCCGGGGTGCGGGTCAAAAACTGTTTTTT

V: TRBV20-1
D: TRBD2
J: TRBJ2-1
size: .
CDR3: CSASRGRGDEQFF
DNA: TGCAGTGCTAGTCGCGGGAGGGGTGATGAGCAGTTCTTC

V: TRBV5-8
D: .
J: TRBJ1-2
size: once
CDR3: CASSLGHSFYGYTF
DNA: TGTGCCAGCAGCCTCGGACACTCCTTCTATGGCTACACCTTC

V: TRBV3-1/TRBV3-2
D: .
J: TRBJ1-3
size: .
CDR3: CASRLRDTYEYTIYF
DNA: TGTGCCAGCAGACTAAGGGACACGTACGAATACACCATATATTTT

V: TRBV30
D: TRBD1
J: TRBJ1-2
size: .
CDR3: CACAQGFGYGYTF
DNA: TGTGCCTGCGCACAGGGGTTTGGGTATGGCTACACCTTC

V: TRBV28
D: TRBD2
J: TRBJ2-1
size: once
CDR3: CASSYLAGTSSYNEQFF
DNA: TGTGCCAGCAGTTACCTAGCGGGGACGAGCTCCTACAATGAGCAGTTCTTC

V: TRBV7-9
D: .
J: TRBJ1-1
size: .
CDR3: CASSLRGTEAFF
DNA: TGTGCCAGCAGCTTAAGGGGAACTGAAGCTTTCTTT

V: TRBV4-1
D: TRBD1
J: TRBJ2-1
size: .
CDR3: CASSRGQGNYNEQFF
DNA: TGCGCCAGCAGCCGGGGACAGGGGAATTACAATGAGCAGTTCTTC

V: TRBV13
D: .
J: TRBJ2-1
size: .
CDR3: CASSRSGSGGAYNEQFF
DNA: TGTGCCAGCAGCCGCTCCGGGAGTGGGGGGGCATACAATGAGCAGTTCTTC

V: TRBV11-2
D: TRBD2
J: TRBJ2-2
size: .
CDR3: CASSSLRGAPGELFF
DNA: TGTGCCAGCAGCTCTCTGCGGGGGGCCCCCGGGGAGCTGTTTTTT

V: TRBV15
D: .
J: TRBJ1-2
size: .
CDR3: CATSLRGDYGYTF
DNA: TGTGCCACCAGCCTACGAGGTGACTATGGCTACACCTTC

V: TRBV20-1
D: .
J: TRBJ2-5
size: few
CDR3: CSALGSSQYF
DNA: TGCAGTGCCCTAGGTTCCTCTCAGTACTTC

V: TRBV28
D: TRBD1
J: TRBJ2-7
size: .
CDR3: CASSLPGGYEQYF
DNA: TGTGCCAGCAGTTTACCAGGGGGCTACGAGCAGTACTTC